This entry features one T cell receptor (beta chain) sequence. This entry belongs to a study of blood T cell repertoires in COVID-19. On the study more broadly: Italy, Spain and the United States were the sources of the convalescent and acute COVID-19 samples.

Authors' analysis steps: Cell counts per sample came from amplifying reference gene primers. Sequencing was performed with immunoSEQ multiplex PCR; in TCRdb, only in-frame clones are kept and a portion is missing. V, J and clone size are those of that table, while D and trimming were read from the DNA. The sample lists about 170,000 clones, approximately 89% occurring once. The CDR3 runs 11 residues. The germline V and J ends were trimmed by 4 bases and 5 bases, with 5 bases remaining between them. Each participant's cohort was designated according to participant-reported clinical history. The TCR was taken from a woman between 18 and 29 years old who had recovered from COVID-19. V usage is TRBV12-3 or TRBV12-4 and J usage is TRBJ2-5, with a tentative D call TRBD1 (5 bases). The material sequenced was PBMCs or T cells enriched from blood (not recorded which). The CDR3 loop reads CASSSGETQYF. CDR3 nucleotide sequence: TGTGCCAGCAGTTCAGGGGAGACCCAGTACTTC.